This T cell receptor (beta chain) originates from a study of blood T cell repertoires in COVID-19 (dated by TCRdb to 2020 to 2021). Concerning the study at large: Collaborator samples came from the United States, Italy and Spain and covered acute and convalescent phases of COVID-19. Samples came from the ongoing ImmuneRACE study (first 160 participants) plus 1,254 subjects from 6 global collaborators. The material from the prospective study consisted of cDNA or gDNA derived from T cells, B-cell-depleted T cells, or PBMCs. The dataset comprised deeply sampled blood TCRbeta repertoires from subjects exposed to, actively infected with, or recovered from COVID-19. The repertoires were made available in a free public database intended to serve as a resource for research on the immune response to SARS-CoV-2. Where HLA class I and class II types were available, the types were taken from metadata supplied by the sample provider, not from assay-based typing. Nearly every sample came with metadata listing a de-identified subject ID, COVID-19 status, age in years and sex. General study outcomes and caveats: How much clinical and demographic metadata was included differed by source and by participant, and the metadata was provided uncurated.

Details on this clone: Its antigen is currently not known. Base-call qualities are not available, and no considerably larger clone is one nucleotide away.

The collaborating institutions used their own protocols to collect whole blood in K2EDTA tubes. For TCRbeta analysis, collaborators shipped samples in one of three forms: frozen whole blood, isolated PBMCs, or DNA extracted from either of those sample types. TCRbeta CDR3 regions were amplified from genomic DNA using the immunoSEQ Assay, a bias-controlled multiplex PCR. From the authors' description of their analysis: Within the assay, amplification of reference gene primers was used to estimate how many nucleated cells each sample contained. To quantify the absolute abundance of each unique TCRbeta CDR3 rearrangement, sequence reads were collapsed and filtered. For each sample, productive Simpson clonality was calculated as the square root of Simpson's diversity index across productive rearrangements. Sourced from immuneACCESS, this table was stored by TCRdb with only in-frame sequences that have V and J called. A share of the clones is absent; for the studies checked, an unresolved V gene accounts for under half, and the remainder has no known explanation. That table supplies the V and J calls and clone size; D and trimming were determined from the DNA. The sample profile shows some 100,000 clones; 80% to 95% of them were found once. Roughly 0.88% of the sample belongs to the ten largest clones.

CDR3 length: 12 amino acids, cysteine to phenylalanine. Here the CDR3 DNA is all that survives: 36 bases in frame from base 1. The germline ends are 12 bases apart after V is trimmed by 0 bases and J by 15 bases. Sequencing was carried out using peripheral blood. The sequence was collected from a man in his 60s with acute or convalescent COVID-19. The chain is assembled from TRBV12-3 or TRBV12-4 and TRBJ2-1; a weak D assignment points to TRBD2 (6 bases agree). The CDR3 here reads CASSLALEGLFF. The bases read TGTGCCAGCAGTTTAGCGCTGGAGGGTCTGTTCTTC.